These 16 T cell receptor beta chains share one sample of origin, sequenced in a study of CD8 T cells in ankylosing spondylitis. Study results and caveats: Characteristic, it appeared, of ankylosing spondylitis blood was a TCR beta motif of several highly homologous variants.

One entry per CDR3 protein, called by TCRdb with MiXCR from the 5' RACE reads. The sample contains approximately 300,000 distinct CDR3 sequences, approximately 8.2% of which appear only once. Their target antigens are unknown. Sequenced material: blood, either unsorted or a sorted T cell fraction (not recorded which). All receptors derive from a male donor with ankylosing spondylitis.

The V gene is TRBV20-1, the J gene TRBJ1-6; no definite D call. V lost 5 bases and J lost 7, with 15 bases in between. The CDR3 runs 14 residues. Germline CDR1 DFQATT, CDR2 SNEGSKA (reference sequence). The CDR3 sequence: CSAVKDRSNSPLHF. The CDR3 DNA follows: TGCAGTGCTGTAAAGGACCGCTCAAATTCACCCCTCCACTTT.

The rearrangement links TRBV7-9 to TRBJ2-1; D remains unclear. V lost 0 bases to trimming and J lost 8 bases, with 11 bases between them. The CDR3 has 14 residues. CDR1 is SEHNR, CDR2 FQNEAQ, per germline (reference sequence). The CDR3 region is CASSLAGGLDEQFF. The CDR3 DNA sequence: TGTGCCAGCAGCTTAGCAGGTGGGCTGGATGAGCAGTTCTTC.

This clonotype appeared a few times. The chain links TRBV6-1 to TRBJ2-6, with D unclear. Per the germline V gene, CDR1 is MNHNS and CDR2 is SASEGT. This CDR3 comprises 15 residues. Trimming removed 6 bases at V and 4 bases at J, with 13 bases between. As DNA, the CDR3 is TGTGCCAGCAGCCAAGGGTTTTTCGGGGCCAACGTCCTGACTTTC. Translation: CASSQGFFGANVLTF.

The chain joins TRBV3-1 to TRBJ1-4; D not resolved. The CDR3 sequence is 14 residues long. CDR1 and CDR2 (germline): LGHDT, YNNKEL (reference sequence). The V and J ends lost 4 bases and 4 bases respectively, with 10 bases between them. The CDR3 reads CASSPGRFNEKLFF. CDR3 coding DNA: TGTGCCAGCAGCCCCGGACGGTTTAATGAAAAACTGTTTTTT.

This clonotype was found many times. The chain employs TRBV29-1 and TRBJ1-5; unclear D gene. Germline-derived CDR1 and CDR2 are SQVTM and ANQGSEA. The CDR3 is made up of 14 amino acids. Trimming took off 1 base at V and 3 bases at J, with 10 bases between the two ends. CDR3 sequence reads: CSVEGGGPNQPQHF. CDR3 coding DNA: TGCAGCGTTGAAGGCGGCGGGCCCAATCAGCCCCAGCATTTT.

The CDR3, as DNA: TGCAGTGCTAGGCGGCCGAGCGGCACAGATACGCAGTATTTT. This translates into CSARRPSGTDTQYF. The chain combines TRBV20-1 with TRBJ2-3; D is ambiguous. Germline loops: CDR1 DFQATT, CDR2 SNEGSKA (reference sequence). Trimming cost V 3 bases and J 1 base, with 11 bases left between them. The CDR3 sequence is 14 residues long.

The chain uses TRBV12-3 or TRBV12-4 and TRBJ2-1; 8 nucleotides align to TRBD2. V dropped 6 bases and J dropped 5; count of bases not matched to a gene: 9. This CDR3 region has 15 residues. CDR3 sequence (DNA): TGTGCCAGCAGCGACCCCGGACTAGCAGACAATGAGCAGTTCTTC. The encoded protein is CASSDPGLADNEQFF.

The CDR3 DNA follows: TGTGCCAGCAGCACCCTAGCGGGAGGATACAATGAGCAGTTCTTC. This sequence encodes CASSTLAGGYNEQFF. The V and J genes are TRBV6-1 and TRBJ2-1, with 11 bases that match TRBD2. This CDR3 has 15 residues. Germline CDR1 is MNHNS and CDR2 is SASEGT. Trimming cost V 6 bases and J 4 bases; bases outside gene matches: 5.

This clonotype was detected a few times. The rearrangement joins TRBV29-1 to TRBJ2-1; D is ambiguous. Trimming removed 3 bases at V and 6 bases at J, with 9 bases between. Germline lookup yields CDR1 SQVTM and CDR2 ANQGSEA. The CDR3 is made up of 12 amino acids. The CDR3 region is CSVDFRPNEQFF. CDR3 coding DNA: TGCAGCGTTGATTTCCGACCCAATGAGCAGTTCTTC.

This clonotype was found a few times. The J gene is TRBJ2-1, the V gene TRBV6-4; 7 positions match TRBD2. Looked up from germline, CDR1 is MRHNA and CDR2 is SNTAGT. With V trimmed by 5 bases and J by 10 bases, 8 bases remained unmatched. The CDR3 contains 13 residues. In DNA, the CDR3 is TGTGCCAGCAGTCCGACCAATAGCGGGGAGCAGTTCTTC. Its translation: CASSPTNSGEQFF.

This clonotype occurred a few times. The V call is TRBV20-1, the J call TRBJ2-1; a possible D gene is TRBD2 (6 bases). V shed 6 bases and J shed 4 bases, with 19 bases lying between them. Looked up from germline, CDR1 is DFQATT and CDR2 is SNEGSKA (reference sequence). There are 15 residues in the CDR3. CDR3 protein: CSAPVAEERYNEQFF. CDR3 nucleotides: TGCAGTGCCCCAGTAGCGGAGGAACGGTACAATGAGCAGTTCTTC.

The rearrangement links TRBV27 to TRBJ2-1; 10 bases fit TRBD2. The CDR3 is made up of 15 amino acids. The ends lost 0 bases at V and 7 bases at J; junction bases unmatched: 3. CDR1 is MNHEY, CDR2 SMNVEV, per germline (reference sequence). CDR3 nucleotide sequence: TGTGCCAGCAGTTTATCGACTAGCGGGCGAAATGAGCAGTTCTTC. This codes for CASSLSTSGRNEQFF.

This sequence joins TRBV19 and TRBJ1-2; the D is unclear. V was pared by 5 bases and J by 1 base, with 11 bases between. Germline CDR1 is LNHDA and CDR2 is SQIVND (reference sequence). CDR3 length equals 14 residues. Here the CDR3 DNA reads TGTGCCAGTAGTTGGGCCGGGCTTAACTATGGCTACACCTTC. Its protein is CASSWAGLNYGYTF. The full variable domain, rest sourced from reference TRBV19 and TRBJ1-2, is DGGITQSPKYLFRKEGQNVTLSCEQNLNHDAMYWYRQDPGQGLRLIYYSQIVNDFQKGDIAEGYSVSREKKESFPLTVTSAQKNPTAFYLCASSWAGLNYGYTFGSGTRLTVV.

This clonotype was counted between two and nine times. This chain joins TRBV2 and TRBJ2-4, with TRBD1 identical over 9 bases. V was clipped by 6 bases and J by 8 bases; unmatched bases: 11. CDR1 is SNHLY and CDR2 is FYNNEI in the germline V gene. There are 15 residues in the CDR3. This CDR3 is CASSDRGLAEDIQYF. The CDR3, as DNA: TGTGCCAGCAGCGACAGGGGGTTAGCCGAGGACATTCAGTACTTC.

This clonotype was observed many times. This rearrangement joins TRBV9 to TRBJ2-1; a possible D gene is TRBD2 (6 bases). V lost 0 bases and J lost 6, with 10 bases in between. The germline V gene encodes CDR1 SGDLS and CDR2 YYNGEE. This CDR3 spans 14 amino acids. CDR3 protein: CASSVAGLSNEQFF. The CDR3 DNA reads TGTGCCAGCAGCGTAGCTGGACTAAGCAATGAGCAGTTCTTC.

This clonotype was counted a few times. The chain carries TRBV30 and TRBJ2-5; TRBD1 is a possible D gene (5 bases). The CDR3 contains 14 residues. The germline CDR1 and CDR2 sequences are GTSNPN and SVGIG (reference sequence). V shed 0 bases and J shed 7 bases, with 15 bases lying between them. The CDR3 DNA sequence: TGTGCCTGGAGTGTAACAGGCAGGGTTGGGACCCAGTACTTC. Encoded protein: CAWSVTGRVGTQYF.